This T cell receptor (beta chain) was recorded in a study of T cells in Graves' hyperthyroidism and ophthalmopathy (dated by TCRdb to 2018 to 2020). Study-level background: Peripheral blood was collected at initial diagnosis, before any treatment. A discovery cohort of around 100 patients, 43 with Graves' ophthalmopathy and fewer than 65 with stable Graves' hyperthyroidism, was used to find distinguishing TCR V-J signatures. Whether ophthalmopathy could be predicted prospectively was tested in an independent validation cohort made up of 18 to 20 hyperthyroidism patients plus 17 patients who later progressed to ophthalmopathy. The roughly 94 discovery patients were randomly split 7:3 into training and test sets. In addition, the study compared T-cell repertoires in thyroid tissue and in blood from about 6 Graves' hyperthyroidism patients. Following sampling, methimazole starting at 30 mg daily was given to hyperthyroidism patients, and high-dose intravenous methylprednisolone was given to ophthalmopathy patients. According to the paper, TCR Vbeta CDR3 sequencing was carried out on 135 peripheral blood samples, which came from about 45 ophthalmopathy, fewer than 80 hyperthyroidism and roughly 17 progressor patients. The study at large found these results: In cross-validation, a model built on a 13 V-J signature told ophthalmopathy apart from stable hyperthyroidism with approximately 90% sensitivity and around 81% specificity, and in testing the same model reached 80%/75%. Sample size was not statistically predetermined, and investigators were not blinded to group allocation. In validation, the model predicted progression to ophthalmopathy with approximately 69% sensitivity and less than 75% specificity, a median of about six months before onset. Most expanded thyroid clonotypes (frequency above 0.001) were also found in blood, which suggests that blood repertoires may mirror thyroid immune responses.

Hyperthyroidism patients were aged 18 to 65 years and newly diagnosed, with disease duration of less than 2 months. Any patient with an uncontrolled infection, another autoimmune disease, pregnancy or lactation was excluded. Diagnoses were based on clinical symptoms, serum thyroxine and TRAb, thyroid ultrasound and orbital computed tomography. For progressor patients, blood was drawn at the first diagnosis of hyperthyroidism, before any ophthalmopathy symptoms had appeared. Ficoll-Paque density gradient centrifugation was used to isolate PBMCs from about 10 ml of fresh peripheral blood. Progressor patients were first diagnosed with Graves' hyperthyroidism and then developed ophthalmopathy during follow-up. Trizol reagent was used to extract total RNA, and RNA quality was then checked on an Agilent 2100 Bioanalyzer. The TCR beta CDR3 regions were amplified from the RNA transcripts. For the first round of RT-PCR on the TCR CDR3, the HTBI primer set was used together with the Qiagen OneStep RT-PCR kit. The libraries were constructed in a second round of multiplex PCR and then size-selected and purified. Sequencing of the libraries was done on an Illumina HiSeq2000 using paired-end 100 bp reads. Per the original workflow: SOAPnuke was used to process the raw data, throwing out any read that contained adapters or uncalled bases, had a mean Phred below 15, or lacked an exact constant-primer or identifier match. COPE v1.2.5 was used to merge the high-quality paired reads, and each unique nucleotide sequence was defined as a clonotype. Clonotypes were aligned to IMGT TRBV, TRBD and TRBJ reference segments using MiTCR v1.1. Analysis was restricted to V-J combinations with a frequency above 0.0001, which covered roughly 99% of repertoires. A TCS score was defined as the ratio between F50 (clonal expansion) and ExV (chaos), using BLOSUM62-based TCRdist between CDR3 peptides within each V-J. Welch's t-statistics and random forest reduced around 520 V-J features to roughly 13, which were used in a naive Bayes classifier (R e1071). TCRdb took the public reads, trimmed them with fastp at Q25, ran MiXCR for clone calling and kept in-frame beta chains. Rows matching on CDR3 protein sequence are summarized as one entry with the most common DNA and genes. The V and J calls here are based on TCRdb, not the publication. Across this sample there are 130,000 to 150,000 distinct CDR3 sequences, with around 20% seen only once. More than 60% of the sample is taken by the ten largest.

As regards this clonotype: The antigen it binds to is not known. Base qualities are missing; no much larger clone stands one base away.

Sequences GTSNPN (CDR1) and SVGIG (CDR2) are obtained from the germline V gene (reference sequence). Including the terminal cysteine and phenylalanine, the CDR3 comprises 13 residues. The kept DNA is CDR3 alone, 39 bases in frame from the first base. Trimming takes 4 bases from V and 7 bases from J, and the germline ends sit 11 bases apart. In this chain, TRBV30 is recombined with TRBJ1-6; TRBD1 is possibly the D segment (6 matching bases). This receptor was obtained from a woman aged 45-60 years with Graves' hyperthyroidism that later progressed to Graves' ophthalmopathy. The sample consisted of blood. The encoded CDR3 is CAWTGTNNSPLHF. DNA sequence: TGTGCCTGGACCGGGACAAACAATTCACCCCTCCACTTT.